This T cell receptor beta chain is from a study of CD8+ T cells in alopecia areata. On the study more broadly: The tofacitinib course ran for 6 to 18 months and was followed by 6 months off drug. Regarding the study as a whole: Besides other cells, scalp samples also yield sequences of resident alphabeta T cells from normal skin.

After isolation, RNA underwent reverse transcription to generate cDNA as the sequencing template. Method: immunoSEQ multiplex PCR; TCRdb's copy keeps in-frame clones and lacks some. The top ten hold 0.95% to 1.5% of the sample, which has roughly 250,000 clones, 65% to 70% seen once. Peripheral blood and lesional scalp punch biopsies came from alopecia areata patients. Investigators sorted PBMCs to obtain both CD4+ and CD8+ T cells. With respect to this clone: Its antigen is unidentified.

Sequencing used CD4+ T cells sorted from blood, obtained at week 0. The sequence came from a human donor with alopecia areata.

CDR3 sequence (DNA): TGTGCCTGGAGGAGACAGGGAAATTCACCCCTCCACTTT. Encoded protein: CAWRRQGNSPLHF. The gene calls are TRBV30 and TRBJ1-6; the match to TRBD1 covers 7 bases. Trimming removed 3 bases from V and 7 bases from J; junction bases left unmatched: 3. The CDR3 has 13 residues. CDR1 and CDR2 from the germline V gene are GTSNPN and SVGIG (reference sequence).